The rows below give T cell receptor beta chains drawn from one sample of a study of blood T cell repertoires in COVID-19. Data came from immunoSEQ multiplex PCR; TCRdb stores just in-frame clones and leaves some out. Of around 190,000 clones listed, around 83% are singletons. The sample consisted of peripheral blood. Receptor source: a woman of 80 years or more with acute or convalescent COVID-19. CDR3s include the opening cysteine and the closing phenylalanine or tryptophan. A D gene is named only where the DNA matches it firmly. Rows may omit the clone size; those that give it use once, few, many or a size class.

>-|-|TRBJ2-7|TRBV6-5
TGTGCCAGCAGTACCCGACAGGAAACCTACGAGCAGTACTTC
CASSTRQETYEQYF
>-|few|TRBJ1-3|TRBV7-2
TGTGCCAGCAGCATGGACTCCGGAAACACCATATATTTT
CASSMDSGNTIYF
>TRBD2|-|TRBJ2-5|TRBV11-2
TGTGCCAGCAGCTTCGATGAGCGGGAGGTAAGAGAGACCCAGTACTTC
CASSFDEREVRETQYF
>-|-|TRBJ2-1|TRBV21-1
TGTGCCAGCAGCAATAGGGAGGATGAGCAGTTCTTC
CASSNREDEQFF
>TRBD2|few|TRBJ2-7|TRBV3-1/TRBV3-2
TGTGCCAGCAGCCAAGATTTAGCGGGAATCGAGCAGTACTTC
CASSQDLAGIEQYF
>-|-|TRBJ1-4|TRBV7-2
TGTGCCAGCACCTTGGGCACAACTAATGAAAAACTGTTTTTT
CASTLGTTNEKLFF
>TRBD1|few|TRBJ1-2|TRBV18
TGTGCCAGCTCCCATGAGACAGGGATCTATGGCTACACCTTC
CASSHETGIYGYTF
>TRBD1|-|TRBJ2-1|TRBV5-4
TGTGCCAGCAGTCGACAGGGGTCTCCGGATGAGCAGTTCTTC
CASSRQGSPDEQFF
>TRBD1|-|TRBJ1-1|TRBV29-1
TGCAGCGCACGGACAGGGGTGAACACTGAAGCTTTCTTT
CSARTGVNTEAFF
>-|-|TRBJ1-1|TRBV5-1
TGCGCCAGCAGCTTGGAAACAGGTTTTGGGATGGGTTATACTGAAGCTTTCTTT
CASSLETGFGMGYTEAFF
>-|-|TRBJ2-7|TRBV11-2
TGTGCCAGCAGCTTAGGCGACAGGTCCAGCTCCTACGAGCAGTACTTC
CASSLGDRSSSYEQYF
>TRBD1|-|TRBJ2-7|TRBV6-5
TGTGCCACCGGGACAGGGCCATCCTACGAGCAGTACTTC
CATGTGPSYEQYF
>TRBD1|-|TRBJ1-4|TRBV5-6
TGTGCCAGCAAGACAGGGCCTAATGAAAAACTGTTTTTT
CASKTGPNEKLFF
>TRBD2|-|TRBJ2-1|TRBV5-1
TGCGCCAGCAGCTTCACCGGGACTAGCGGGTACAATGAGCAGTTCTTC
CASSFTGTSGYNEQFF
>TRBD2|-|TRBJ2-1|TRBV28
TGTGCCAGCAGCCCCGGGACTAGCGGTTACAATGAGCAGTTCTTC
CASSPGTSGYNEQFF
>-|-|TRBJ2-1|TRBV7-8
TGTGCCAGCAGCTTAGCGCAGGGTAACTACAATGAGCAGTTCTTC
CASSLAQGNYNEQFF
>TRBD1|-|TRBJ1-1|TRBV2
TGTGCCAGCCGACGTTCAAGACAGGGGGCTCAGAACACTGAAGCTTTCTTT
CASRRSRQGAQNTEAFF
>-|-|TRBJ2-5|TRBV5-5
TGTGCCAGCAGCTACTGGAGGGCAGGCCAAGAGACCCAGTACTTC
CASSYWRAGQETQYF
>-|many|TRBJ1-2|TRBV5-1
TGCGCCAGCAGCTTGCGGGAGGATTGGCTCTATGGCTACACCTTC
CASSLREDWLYGYTF
>TRBD1|-|TRBJ1-4|TRBV2
TGTGCCAGCAGCCCGGACAGGGCCGATAATGAAAAACTGTTTTTT
CASSPDRADNEKLFF
>-|-|TRBJ2-2|TRBV11-2
TGTGCCAGCACCCCGAGGGTGGCCTACGGAGAGCTGTTTTTT
CASTPRVAYGELFF
>-|-|TRBJ2-5|TRBV7-2
TGTGCCAGCAGCTCACCTCCTAGCAGGGAGACCCAGTACTTC
CASSSPPSRETQYF
>-|-|TRBJ1-3|TRBV7-6
TGTGCCAGCAGCTTAGTGGGCGTCTCTGGAAACACCATATATTTT
CASSLVGVSGNTIYF
>TRBD1|-|TRBJ1-4|TRBV6-2/TRBV6-3
TGTGCCAGCAGTCCGGGACAGGCTATTACTAATGAAAAACTGTTTTTT
CASSPGQAITNEKLFF
>-|once|TRBJ2-3|TRBV29-1
TGCAGCGTTCCCGGGACTTTCACAGATACGCAGTATTTT
CSVPGTFTDTQYF
>TRBD1|-|TRBJ1-1|TRBV6-6
TGTGCCAGCGACCACGCTCCCGGGACAGGGGCCACTGAAGCTTTCTTT
CASDHAPGTGATEAFF
>TRBD1|-|TRBJ1-1|TRBV11-3
TGTGCCAGCAGTCCAGGGGGCTCGGACACTGAAGCTTTCTTT
CASSPGGSDTEAFF
>TRBD2|-|TRBJ2-7|TRBV29-1
TGCAGCGTTGAGGGGGCTAGCGGGAGCCCCACCTACGAGCAGTACTTC
CSVEGASGSPTYEQYF
>-|-|TRBJ2-2|TRBV4-3
TGCGCCAGCAGCCAAGATGCTGCAGGGATGAACACCGGGGAGCTGTTTTTT
CASSQDAAGMNTGELFF
>-|-|TRBJ1-5|TRBV2
TGTGCCAGTGGAAGGGACACCGGCAATCAGCCCCAGCATTTT
CASGRDTGNQPQHF
>TRBD2|-|TRBJ2-7|TRBV19
TGTGCCAGTAGTAGACTAGCGGGAGCAGTCGAGCAGTACTTC
CASSRLAGAVEQYF
>-|once|TRBJ1-1|TRBV27
TGTGCCAGCAACGGGGGGGTGAACACTGAAGCTTTCTTT
CASNGGVNTEAFF
>TRBD2|-|TRBJ2-1|TRBV4-1
TGCGCCAGCAGCCAAGAAGACCCGGGGACTAGCGCAAACTACAATGAGCAGTTCTTC
CASSQEDPGTSANYNEQFF
>TRBD2|-|TRBJ2-3|TRBV4-3
TGCGCCAGCAGCCCACTAGCGGGAGTGGGAGATACGCAGTATTTT
CASSPLAGVGDTQYF
>TRBD1|-|TRBJ1-2|TRBV7-2
TGTGCCAGCAGCTTGGACAGGGATACAGGCTACACCTTC
CASSLDRDTGYTF
>-|few|TRBJ1-1|TRBV10-3
TGTGCCATCAGTGATTGGGGAGAACTGGGGGCTTTCTTT
CAISDWGELGAFF
>TRBD1|-|TRBJ1-2|TRBV15
TGTGCCACCAGCAGAGATCAGTTCAGGGGGCCCTATGGCTACACCTTC
CATSRDQFRGPYGYTF
>TRBD1|-|TRBJ2-5|TRBV19
TGTGCCAGTAGTACTGGACAGGGAGCCCAAGAGACCCAGTACTTC
CASSTGQGAQETQYF
>-|-|TRBJ2-5|TRBV2
TGTGCCAGCACCCTCCCCGGGGGACAAGAGACCCAGTACTTC
CASTLPGGQETQYF
>-|-|TRBJ1-6|TRBV7-2
TGTGCCAGCAGCTTATCCGCGACAGTAAATTCACCCCTCCACTTT
CASSLSATVNSPLHF
>-|-|TRBJ1-4|TRBV9
TGTGCCAGCAGCCCGAGGGGGACAACTAATGAAAAACTGTTTTTT
CASSPRGTTNEKLFF
>TRBD1|-|TRBJ2-7|TRBV5-1
TGCGCCAGCAGCTTGTGGACAGGAAAGCAGTACTTC
CASSLWTGKQYF
>-|-|TRBJ2-7|TRBV11-2
TGTGCCAGCAGCTTAGGCGGACACGATCCCTACGAGCAGTACTTC
CASSLGGHDPYEQYF
>-|once|TRBJ1-5|TRBV12-3/TRBV12-4
TGTGCCAGCAGGGGAGAATCTCAGCCCCAGCATTTT
CASRGESQPQHF
>-|-|TRBJ2-5|TRBV7-2
TGTGCCAGCAGCTTAGACCCGGGGGAGACCCAGTACTTC
CASSLDPGETQYF
>-|-|TRBJ1-4|TRBV18
TGTGCCAGCTCACCATCGGCGGGGCGGGCCCGAGGTTTTTATGAAAAACTGTTTTTT
CASSPSAGRARGFYEKLFF
>-|-|TRBJ2-5|TRBV11-1
TGTGCCAGCAGCTCCCCAGGGCAGGGGCGAGAGACCCAGTACTTC
CASSSPGQGRETQYF
>-|once|TRBJ2-3|TRBV7-3
TGTGCCAGCAGCTCCTTCAGGGGATCGGATACGCAGTATTTT
CASSSFRGSDTQYF
>TRBD1|-|TRBJ1-5|TRBV6-2/TRBV6-3
TGTGCCAGCAGTGGACAGGGTGGTAATCAGCCCCAGCATTTT
CASSGQGGNQPQHF
>TRBD1|-|TRBJ2-7|TRBV5-1
TGCGCCAGCAGCCCACCGACAGGGGGTCGTGACGAGCAGTACTTC
CASSPPTGGRDEQYF
>-|-|TRBJ2-1|TRBV5-1
TGCGCCAGCAGCTTAGAACTTGGCTCCTACAATGAGCAGTTCTTC
CASSLELGSYNEQFF
>-|many|TRBJ2-1|TRBV11-3
TGTGCCAGCAGCTTAGAGTTGGCAAGTGAGCAGTTCTTC
CASSLELASEQFF
>TRBD1|-|TRBJ1-2|TRBV30
TGTGCCTGGGACAGGGATTACTATGGCTACACCTTC
CAWDRDYYGYTF
>-|-|TRBJ1-4|TRBV5-5
TGTGCCAGCAGCTCCGCAGGGGTCGGTGAAAAACTGTTTTTT
CASSSAGVGEKLFF
>TRBD2|-|TRBJ2-5|TRBV5-1
TGCGCCAGCAGCCCCCTAGCGGGAGGGCCGAGTTCCGGACGGACCCAGTACTTC
CASSPLAGGPSSGRTQYF
>-|-|TRBJ2-2|TRBV3-1/TRBV3-2
TGTGCCAGCAGCCATTGGGACTTACTCAACACCGGGGAGCTGTTTTTT
CASSHWDLLNTGELFF
>-|-|TRBJ2-7|TRBV27
TGTGCCAGCAGTTTGGCGGAGTCCTACGAGCAGTACTTC
CASSLAESYEQYF
>-|-|TRBJ2-3|TRBV5-1
TGCGCCAGCAGCTTATACCTGACCCCCAGGGGGGTAGATACGCAGTATTTT
CASSLYLTPRGVDTQYF
>-|-|TRBJ1-1|TRBV30
TGTGCCTGGAGTGTACAGGGTGACACTGAAGCTTTCTTT
CAWSVQGDTEAFF
>TRBD1|few|TRBJ1-1|TRBV7-8
TGTGCCAGCAGCTTAGCGGAGGACAGGGCTGAAGCTTTCTTT
CASSLAEDRAEAFF